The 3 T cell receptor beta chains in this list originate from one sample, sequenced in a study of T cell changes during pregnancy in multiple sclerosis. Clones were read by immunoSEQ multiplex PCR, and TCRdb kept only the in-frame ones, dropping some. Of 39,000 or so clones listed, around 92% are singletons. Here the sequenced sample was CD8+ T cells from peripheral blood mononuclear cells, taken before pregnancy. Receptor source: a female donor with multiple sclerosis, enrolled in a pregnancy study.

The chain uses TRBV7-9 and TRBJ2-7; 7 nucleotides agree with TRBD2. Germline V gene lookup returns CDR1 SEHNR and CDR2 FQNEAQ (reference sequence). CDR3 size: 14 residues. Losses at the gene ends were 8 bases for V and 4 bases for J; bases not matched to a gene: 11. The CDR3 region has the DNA TGTGCCAGCGAATCAATGGGGGAGGGATACGAGCAGTACTTC. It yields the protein CASESMGEGYEQYF.

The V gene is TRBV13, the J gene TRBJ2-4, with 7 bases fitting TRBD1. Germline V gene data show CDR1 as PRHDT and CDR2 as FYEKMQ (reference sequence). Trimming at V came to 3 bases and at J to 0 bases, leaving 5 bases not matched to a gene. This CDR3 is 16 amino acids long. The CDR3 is CASSFRDSLAKNIQYF. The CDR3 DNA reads TGTGCCAGCAGCTTCCGGGACAGCTTAGCCAAAAACATTCAGTACTTC.

In nucleotides, the CDR3 is TGCGCCAGCAGCTTGCGAAGGGGGCGTGGGACAGATACGCAGTATTTT. Its translation is CASSLRRGRGTDTQYF. The V call is TRBV5-1, the J call TRBJ2-3, with 7 bases matching TRBD1. In germline, CDR1 is SGHRS, CDR2 YFSETQ. The CDR3 runs to 16 residues. The V and J ends lost 1 base and 3 bases, in that order; junction bases with no gene match: 8. Looking up the rest from reference TRBV5-1 and TRBJ2-3 gives the full variable domain: KAGVTQTPRYLIKTRGQQVTLSCSPISGHRSVSWYQQTPGQGLQFLFEYFSETQRNKGNFPGRFSGRQFSNSRSEMNVSTLELGDSALYLCASSLRRGRGTDTQYFGPGTRLTVL.